The 27 T cell receptor beta chains given below trace back to one sample, sequenced in a study of post-analysis software for immune sequencing data. Study-wide results and limits: About 5 TRBV segments, including TRBV5-6, TRBV5-1 and TRBV20-1, were more frequent in patients than controls.

No antigen has been assigned to these receptors. Built from TCR beta cDNA, the libraries had unique molecular identifiers in them. TCRdb ran MiXCR on the PCR reads and lists one entry per CDR3 protein. The sample records around 710,000 distinct CDR3 sequences, about 45% being singletons. What was sequenced was blood. Source of these receptors: a girl between 5 and 17 years old with multiple sclerosis.

V usage is TRBV6-1 and J usage is TRBJ2-5, with D possibly TRBD1 on 5 matching bases. The CDR3 is 13 amino acids. In germline, CDR1 is MNHNS, CDR2 SASEGT. With 4 bases removed from V and 2 bases from J, the gap between germline ends came to 8 bases. The CDR3 region is CASSGAGQETQYF. For the CDR3, the DNA is TGTGCCAGCAGTGGGGCAGGGCAAGAGACCCAGTACTTC.

The genes are TRBV10-3 and TRBJ2-7; D unresolved. Trimming cost V 6 bases and J 3 bases, with 9 bases left between them. This CDR3 is 12 amino acids long. CDR1 ENHRY and CDR2 SYGVKD come from the germline V gene. The CDR3 loop is CAIRGSYYEQYF. The CDR3 DNA sequence: TGTGCCATCAGGGGATCCTACTACGAGCAGTACTTC.

The chain combines TRBV27 with TRBJ2-1, with 10 bases fitting TRBD2. CDR3 length: 16 residues. The germline V gene has CDR1 MNHEY and CDR2 SMNVEV (reference sequence). Losses at the gene ends were 1 base for V and 4 bases for J; bases not matched to a gene: 4. CDR3 sequence reads: CASSLLGLARYNEQFF. The CDR3 nucleotides are TGTGCCAGCAGTTTATTGGGACTAGCGCGTTACAATGAGCAGTTCTTC.

The chain recombines TRBV2 with TRBJ2-6; D is uncertain. The CDR3 has 14 amino acids. Trimming removed 4 bases at V and 2 bases at J, with 6 bases between. In germline, CDR1 is SNHLY, CDR2 FYNNEI. CDR3 amino acids: CASSAYAGANVLTF. The CDR3, as DNA: TGTGCCAGCAGTGCCTACGCTGGGGCCAACGTCCTGACTTTC.

The V gene is TRBV6-5, the J gene TRBJ2-3; D might be TRBD2 (6 bases). The CDR3 runs 15 residues. Per germline, CDR1 MNHEY and CDR2 SVGAGI. V lost 2 bases and J lost 4, with 13 bases in between. CDR3 amino acids: CASSYLLGGPDTQYF. Here the CDR3 DNA reads TGTGCCAGCAGTTACCTCCTAGGAGGGCCAGATACGCAGTATTTT.

The rearrangement links TRBV9 to TRBJ1-1; D gene ambiguous. The CDR3 loop spans 12 amino acids. Germline V CDR1 and CDR2: SGDLS, YYNGEE. V lost 3 bases and J lost 6, with 9 bases in between. CDR3 loop: CASSEGRSEAFF. CDR3 DNA: TGTGCCAGCAGCGAGGGCCGCTCTGAAGCTTTCTTT.

The genes are TRBV12-3 or TRBV12-4 and TRBJ2-5; weak D call: TRBD1 (6 bases). The DNA end lines up better with TRBJ2-7; the J call may be wrong. The CDR3 covers 15 residues. The CDR3 reads CASNLGGFSHYEQYF. CDR3 in DNA: TGTGCCAGCAATCTAGGGGGTTTTTCCCACTACGAGCAGTACTTC.

J is TRBJ2-7 and V is TRBV28; possibly TRBD2 for D (5 bases). Trimming removed 1 base from V and 10 bases from J, with 14 bases in between. Germline loops: CDR1 MDHEN, CDR2 SYDVKM. This CDR3 contains 13 residues. CDR3 amino acids: CASSLSSRGTQYF. The CDR3 region has the DNA TGTGCCAGCAGTTTATCGTCACGGGGAACCCAGTACTTC. The variable domain in full, with the rest retrieved from reference TRBV28 and TRBJ2-7, is DVKVTQSSRYLVKRTGEKVFLECVQDMDHENMFWYRQDPGLGLRLIYFSYDVKMKEKGDIPEGYSVSREKKERFSLILESASTNQTSMYLCASSLSSRGTQYFGPGTRLTVT.

This clonotype was found a few times. This chain uses TRBV7-8 with TRBJ2-4; unclear D gene. Germline assignment: CDR1 SGHVS and CDR2 FQNEAQ. This CDR3 region has 16 residues. The V end was cut by 0 bases, the J end by 1 base, with 10 bases between. The CDR3 DNA reads as TGTGCCAGCAGCTTAGCGCATGGGTCTGCCAAAAACATTCAGTACTTC. Its translation is CASSLAHGSAKNIQYF.

The J gene is TRBJ2-1, the V gene TRBV5-1, with D possibly being TRBD2 (6 bases). This CDR3 contains 16 residues. Germline V gives CDR1 SGHRS, CDR2 YFSETQ. V gave up 4 bases and J gave up 2 bases, with 16 bases separating them. This CDR3 reads CASSPKTSQPYNEQFF. The DNA for the CDR3 is TGCGCCAGCAGCCCCAAAACTAGCCAACCCTACAATGAGCAGTTCTTC.

As for this clonotype: The junction and the germline gene differ at one end; a read error may be behind it. The chain carries TRBV27 and TRBJ2-7; D is tentatively TRBD1 or TRBD2 (5 bases each). The germline CDR1 and CDR2 sequences are MNHEY and SMNVEV (reference sequence). The CDR3 consists of 13 residues. In nucleotides, the CDR3 is TGTGCCAGCAGTCCAGGGACCACCTACGTGCAGTACTTC. This sequence encodes CASSPGTTYVQYF.

V gene TRBV20-1 combines with J gene TRBJ2-1, with 7 bases aligning to TRBD2. CDR1 is DFQATT, CDR2 SNEGSKA, per germline (reference sequence). The V segment lost 3 bases and the J segment 0 bases; nucleotides outside the gene matches: 8. The CDR3 runs 16 residues. CDR3 DNA: TGCAGTGCTAGCGGGGGGACCGGTCTCTCCTACAATGAGCAGTTCTTC. This encodes CSASGGTGLSYNEQFF.

This clonotype was found many times. The chain uses TRBV29-1 and TRBJ2-3; 10 nucleotides match TRBD2. CDR1 and CDR2 from the germline V gene are SQVTM and ANQGSEA. CDR3 length: 16 residues. With 2 bases clipped from V and 4 bases from J, the junction kept 9 bases outside the gene matches. The CDR3 loop reads CSVELSSGSIADTQYF. The DNA for the CDR3 is TGCAGCGTTGAATTGTCTAGCGGGAGCATCGCAGATACGCAGTATTTT.

The rearrangement uses TRBV6-5 and TRBJ1-1; D perhaps matches TRBD1 (5 bases). Trimming took 10 bases from V and 1 from J, leaving 16 bases between them. There are 14 residues in the CDR3. Germline lookup yields CDR1 MNHEY and CDR2 SVGAGI. This chain's CDR3 is CATALGGTNTEAFF. The CDR3 region has the DNA TGTGCCACGGCGCTGGGGGGGACGAACACTGAAGCTTTCTTT.

This clonotype has just one count. CDR3 coding DNA: TGTGCCAGCAGTTTAGGGGACTTACGTGGCTACACCTTC. This encodes CASSLGDLRGYTF. This sequence joins TRBV12-3 or TRBV12-4 and TRBJ1-2; D might be TRBD1 (5 bases). Trimming pared 1 base from V and 7 bases from J, leaving 10 bases between. The length of the CDR3 is 13 residues.

This clonotype turned up a few times. The rearrangement links TRBV7-9 to TRBJ2-5; TRBD2 is a possible D gene (6 bases). V lost 3 bases and J lost 5, with 31 bases in between. The CDR3 is 20 residues long. Germline CDR1 and CDR2: SEHNR and FQNEAQ (reference sequence). DNA for the CDR3: TGTGCCAGCAGCTTGGGTTTCTCGGACGGGGGAATCGAGTTGAGTGAGACCCAGTACTTC. It specifies CASSLGFSDGGIELSETQYF. Based on the CDR3 plus reference TRBV7-9 and TRBJ2-5, the full variable domain is DTGVSQNPRHKITKRGQNVTFRCDPISEHNRLYWYRQTLGQGPEFLTYFQNEAQLEKSRLLSDRFSAERPKGSFSTLEIQRTEQGDSAMYLCASSLGFSDGGIELSETQYFGPGTRLLVL.

The sample holds a few counts of this clonotype. The chain couples TRBV7-8 to TRBJ1-6, with 7 nucleotides matching TRBD1. This CDR3 comprises 19 residues. Germline V lookup: CDR1 SGHVS, CDR2 FQNEAQ. Germline trimming cut 1 base from V and 0 bases from J; bases unmatched to any gene: 9. Written as DNA, the CDR3 is TGTGCCAGCAGCTTAGGTCGGGACAGTTATAGCTCCTATAATTCACCCCTCCACTTT. As protein: CASSLGRDSYSSYNSPLHF.

This clonotype was seen more than once but under ten times. The chain has TRBV10-3 and TRBJ1-2; D remains unclear. The CDR3 covers 15 residues. Germline V CDR1 and CDR2: ENHRY, SYGVKD. The V end was cut by 3 bases, the J end by 6 bases, with 17 bases between. CDR3 region: CAISEKPSEWNGYTF. In DNA form, the CDR3 reads TGTGCCATCAGTGAAAAGCCCTCGGAGTGGAATGGCTACACCTTC.

This clonotype was found a few times. The chain has TRBV11-1 and TRBJ2-4; TRBD1 or TRBD2 may be the D gene (5 bases each). CDR1 is SGHAT, CDR2 FQDESV, per germline (reference sequence). V lost 6 bases to trimming and J lost 9 bases, with 18 bases between them. The CDR3 has 14 residues. The CDR3 sequence: CASSTGTSMGIQYF. CDR3 nucleotides: TGTGCCAGCAGTACCGGGACCTCAATGGGCATTCAGTACTTC.

The chain couples TRBV29-1 to TRBJ2-7, with D tentatively TRBD2 (6 bases). CDR1 and CDR2 (germline): SQVTM, ANQGSEA. The CDR3 has 11 amino acids. Trimming took 6 bases from V and 0 from J, leaving 6 bases between them. In DNA form, the CDR3 reads TGCAGCGTGGAGGGCTCCTACGAGCAGTACTTC. Its translation: CSVEGSYEQYF.

The rearrangement uses TRBV9 and TRBJ2-1, with D uncertain. Germline CDR1 reads SGDLS; CDR2 reads YYNGEE. Trimming removed 4 bases at V and 4 bases at J, with 12 bases between. This CDR3 has 14 residues. The CDR3 is CASSPRSGYNEQFF. DNA for the CDR3: TGTGCCAGCAGCCCCCGGTCAGGATACAATGAGCAGTTCTTC.

This rearrangement joins TRBV20-1 to TRBJ2-7, with 13 bases that match TRBD2. The CDR3 loop spans 16 amino acids. The V and J ends lost 0 bases and 6 bases, in that order; junction bases with no gene match: 8. The germline CDR1 and CDR2 sequences are DFQATT and SNEGSKA (reference sequence). Here the CDR3 reads CSARDPGLAGLGEQYF. CDR3 bases: TGCAGTGCTAGAGATCCGGGACTAGCGGGACTCGGCGAGCAGTACTTC.

The chain has TRBV7-9 and TRBJ2-1; 7 bases are shared with TRBD2. The CDR3 totals 12 residues. Germline V lookup: CDR1 SEHNR, CDR2 FQNEAQ (reference sequence). V lost 5 bases and J lost 10; bases outside the gene matches: 5. The CDR3 nucleotides read TGTGCCAGCAGCGCCCAACTAGCGGAGCAGTTCTTC. Residues: CASSAQLAEQFF.

The J gene is TRBJ2-7, the V gene TRBV20-1; 7 nucleotides line up with TRBD1. This CDR3 has 13 residues. With V trimmed by 2 bases and J by 3 bases, 4 bases remained unmatched. CDR1 and CDR2 (germline): DFQATT, SNEGSKA (reference sequence). The CDR3 DNA reads as TGCAGTGCTAGATACAGGGGAGACTACGAGCAGTACTTC. Amino acid sequence: CSARYRGDYEQYF.

The genes are TRBV20-1 and TRBJ1-2, with 11 bases aligning to TRBD1. CDR1 and CDR2 (germline): DFQATT, SNEGSKA (reference sequence). With 1 base clipped from V and 8 bases from J, the junction kept 6 bases outside the gene matches. This CDR3 has 14 amino acids. CDR3 sequence (DNA): TGCAGTGCTAGAGGCCGGACAGGGGGCTTCGGCTACACCTTC. Residues: CSARGRTGGFGYTF.

The chain joins TRBV15 to TRBJ2-4, with D perhaps TRBD1 or TRBD2 (5 bases each). The J call is uncertain, as TRBJ2-7 better fits the DNA end. The CDR3 length is 16 residues. Per the germline V gene, CDR1 is LNHNV and CDR2 is YYDKDF (reference sequence). The DNA for the CDR3 is TGTGCCACCAGCAGAGATCTCGGGGCGCAAGGCTACGAGCAGTACTTC. This translates into CATSRDLGAQGYEQYF.

The J gene is TRBJ2-7, the V gene TRBV5-1, with D unclear. CDR1 and CDR2 (germline): SGHRS, YFSETQ. V lost 0 bases, J lost 0 bases, and 10 bases lay in between. This CDR3 is built from 15 residues. CDR3 coding DNA: TGCGCCAGCAGCTTGGACTTCCTGAGCTCCTACGAGCAGTACTTC. Protein sequence: CASSLDFLSSYEQYF.